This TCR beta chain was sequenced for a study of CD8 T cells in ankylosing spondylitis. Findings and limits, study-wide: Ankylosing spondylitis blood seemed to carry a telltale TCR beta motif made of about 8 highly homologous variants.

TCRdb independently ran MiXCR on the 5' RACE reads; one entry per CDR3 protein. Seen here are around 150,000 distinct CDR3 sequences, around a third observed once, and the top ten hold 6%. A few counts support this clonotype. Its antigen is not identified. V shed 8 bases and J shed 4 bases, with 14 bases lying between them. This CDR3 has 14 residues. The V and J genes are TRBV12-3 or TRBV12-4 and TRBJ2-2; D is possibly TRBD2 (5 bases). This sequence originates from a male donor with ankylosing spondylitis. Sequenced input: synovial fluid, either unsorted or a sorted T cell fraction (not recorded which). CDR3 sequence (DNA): TGTGCCAGCTATGAGGGCGGAAGCACCGGGGAGCTGTTTTTT. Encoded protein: CASYEGGSTGELFF.